This T cell receptor beta chain comes out of a study of T-cell reconstitution after alpha-beta-depleted transplantation in children. The table lists this clonotype with a few counts. Preparation of the TCRbeta library involved a method that used unique molecular identifiers. MiXCR, applied by TCRdb to the PCR reads, yields one record per CDR3 protein. This table has hundreds of thousands of distinct CDR3 sequences, around 10% appearing once. The V and J ends lost 4 bases and 9 bases, in that order; junction bases with no gene match: 8. The CDR3 has 14 amino acids. CDR1 and CDR2 from the germline V gene are SGHAT and FQDESV (reference sequence).

The gene calls are TRBV11-1 and TRBJ2-3, with 9 bases fitting TRBD2. This clonotype originated in a human donor who donated a stem cell graft to a child with acute lymphoblastic leukemia. The source was PBMCs from the stem cell graft donor, collected from the stem cell graft. CDR3 DNA sequence: TGTGCCAGCAGCTCCGCCATACTAGCGGGCACGCAGTATTTT. Its protein is CASSSAILAGTQYF.